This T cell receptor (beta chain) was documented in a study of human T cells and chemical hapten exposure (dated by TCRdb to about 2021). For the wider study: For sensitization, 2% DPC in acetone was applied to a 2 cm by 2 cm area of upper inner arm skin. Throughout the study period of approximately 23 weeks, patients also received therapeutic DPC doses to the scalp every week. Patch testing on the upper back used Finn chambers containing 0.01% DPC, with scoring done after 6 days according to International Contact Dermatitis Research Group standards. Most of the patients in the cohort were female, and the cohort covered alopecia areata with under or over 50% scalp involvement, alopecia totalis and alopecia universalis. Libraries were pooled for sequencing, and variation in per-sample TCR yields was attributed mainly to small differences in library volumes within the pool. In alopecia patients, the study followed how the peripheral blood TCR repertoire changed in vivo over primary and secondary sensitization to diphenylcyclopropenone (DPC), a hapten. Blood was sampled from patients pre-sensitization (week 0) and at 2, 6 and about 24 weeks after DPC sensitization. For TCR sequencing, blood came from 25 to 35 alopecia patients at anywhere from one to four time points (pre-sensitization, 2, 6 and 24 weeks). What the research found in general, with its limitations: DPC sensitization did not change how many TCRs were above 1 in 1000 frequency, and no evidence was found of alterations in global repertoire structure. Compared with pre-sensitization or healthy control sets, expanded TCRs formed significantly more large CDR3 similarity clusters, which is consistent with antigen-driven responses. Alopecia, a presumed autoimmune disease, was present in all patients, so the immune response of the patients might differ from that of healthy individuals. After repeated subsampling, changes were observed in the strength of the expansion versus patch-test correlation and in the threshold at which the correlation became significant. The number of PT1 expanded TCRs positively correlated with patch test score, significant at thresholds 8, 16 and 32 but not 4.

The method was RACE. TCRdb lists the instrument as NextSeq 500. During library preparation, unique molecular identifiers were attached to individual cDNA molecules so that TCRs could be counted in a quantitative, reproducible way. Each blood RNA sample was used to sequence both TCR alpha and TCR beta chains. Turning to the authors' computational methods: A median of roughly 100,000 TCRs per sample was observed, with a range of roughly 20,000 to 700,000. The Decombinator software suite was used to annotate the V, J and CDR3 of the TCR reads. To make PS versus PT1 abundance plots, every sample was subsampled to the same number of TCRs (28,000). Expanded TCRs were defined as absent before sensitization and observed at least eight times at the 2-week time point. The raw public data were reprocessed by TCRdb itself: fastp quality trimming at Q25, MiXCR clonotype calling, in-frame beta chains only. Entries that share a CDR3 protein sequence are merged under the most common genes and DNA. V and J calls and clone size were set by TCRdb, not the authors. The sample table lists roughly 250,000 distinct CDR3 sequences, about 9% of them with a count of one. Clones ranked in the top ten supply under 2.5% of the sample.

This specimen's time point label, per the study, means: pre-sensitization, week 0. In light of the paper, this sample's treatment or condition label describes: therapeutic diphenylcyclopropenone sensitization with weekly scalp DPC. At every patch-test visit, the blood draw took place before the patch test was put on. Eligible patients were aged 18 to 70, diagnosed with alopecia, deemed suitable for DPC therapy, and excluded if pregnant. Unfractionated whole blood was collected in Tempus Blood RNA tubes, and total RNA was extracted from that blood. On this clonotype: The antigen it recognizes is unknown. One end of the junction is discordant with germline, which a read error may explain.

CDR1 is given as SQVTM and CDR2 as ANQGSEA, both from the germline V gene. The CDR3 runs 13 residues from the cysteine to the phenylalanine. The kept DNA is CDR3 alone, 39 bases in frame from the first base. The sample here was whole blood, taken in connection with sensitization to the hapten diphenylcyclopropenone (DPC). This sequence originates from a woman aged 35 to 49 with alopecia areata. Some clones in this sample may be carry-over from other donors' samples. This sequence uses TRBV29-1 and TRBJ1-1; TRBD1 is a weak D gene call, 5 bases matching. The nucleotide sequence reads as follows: TGCAGCGTTGTCGCCAGGGCGAACACTGTAGCTTTCTTT. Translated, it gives CSVVARANTVAFF.